This TCR beta chain comes out of a study of blood T cells in healthy people across ages. Study outcomes and limitations: The donors' CMV status was not determined, possibly confounding changes in expanded clonotypes.

Germline values: CDR1 SQVTM, CDR2 ANQGSEA. This CDR3 has 12 residues. Trimming took 6 bases from V and 6 from J, leaving 13 bases between them. Through a sample-barcoded 5' primer and a J-beta primer mix, a second PCR was run for about 6 to 11 cycles. A tag from a template-switch adaptor with 12 random nucleotides marked each cDNA molecule. TCRdb re-analysed the 5' RACE reads in MiXCR, keeping a single row per CDR3 protein. The data contain roughly 680,000 distinct CDR3 sequences, 21% of them singletons. In regard to this clonotype: The antigen is not known.

The receptor was derived from a man between 65 and 80 years old in good health. The J gene is TRBJ2-3, the V gene TRBV29-1; D remains unclear. The sequencing sample was made of blood. The CDR3 loop is CSVSFPQDTQYF. In DNA, the CDR3 is TGCAGCGTCTCCTTCCCCCAGGATACGCAGTATTTT.